The 9 T cell receptor beta chains below all came from one sample that was sequenced in a study of radiation and T cells in renal cell carcinoma. The time point denotes: blood 2 weeks post-SBRT. Treatment: 15 Gy SBRT to primary tumor, nephrectomy 4 weeks later. Here immunoSEQ multiplex PCR was the method, and the copy in TCRdb shows in-frame clones only, minus some. The sample consists of tens of thousands of clones, 80% of them appearing once. The specimen was blood, collected from a patient whose treatment included radiotherapy and nephrectomy. The receptors come from a woman in her seventies with renal cell carcinoma.

The chain carries TRBV7-2 and TRBJ2-5; TRBD2 matches at 9 bases. Germline assignment: CDR1 SGHTA and CDR2 FQGNSA. The CDR3 runs 16 residues. Trimming removed 1 base from V and 5 bases from J; junction bases left unmatched: 8. The CDR3 DNA sequence: TGTGCCAGCAGCTTAGTGGCGGGAGGGTCGGGGGAGACCCAGTACTTC. Its protein product is CASSLVAGGSGETQYF.

V and J are TRBV7-3 and TRBJ2-2, with 8 bases fitting TRBD2. The germline V gene has CDR1 SGHTA and CDR2 FQGTGA. The V segment lost 5 bases and the J segment 3 bases; nucleotides outside the gene matches: 5. The CDR3 is 15 amino acids. The CDR3 spells CASSDSGGYTGELFF. CDR3 coding DNA: TGTGCCAGCAGCGACTCGGGGGGGTACACCGGGGAGCTGTTTTTT.

V and J are TRBV4-3 and TRBJ2-1; unclear D gene. Trimming shortened V by 0 bases and J by 10 bases, and 10 bases separated the two germline ends. The CDR3 extends over 13 amino acids. Germline loops: CDR1 LGHNA, CDR2 YSLEER. Here the CDR3 DNA reads TGCGCCAGCAGCCAAGATTTAAACGGGGAGCAGTTCTTC. Translated: CASSQDLNGEQFF.

The chain links TRBV6-5 to TRBJ1-2; D is unclear. The CDR3 contains 14 residues. Between the trimmed V and J ends, which lost 6 bases and 4 bases, there was a span of 15 bases. The germline gives CDR1 MNHEY, CDR2 SVGAGI. DNA for the CDR3: TGTGCCAGCAGGCAAGTCCGTGAGGCCTATGGCTACACCTTC. This gives the protein CASRQVREAYGYTF.

The chain carries TRBV10-3 and TRBJ1-1; the D gene is possibly TRBD1 (6 bases). V shed 6 bases and J shed 1 base, with 15 bases lying between them. This CDR3 contains 15 residues. Germline CDR1 is ENHRY and CDR2 is SYGVKD. CDR3 sequence (DNA): TGTGCCATCAGCCCCCGGGACACTCGGAACACTGAAGCTTTCTTT. It translates to CAISPRDTRNTEAFF.

This sequence joins TRBV5-1 and TRBJ2-3; 9 nucleotides align to TRBD1. Losses at the gene ends were 7 bases for V and 1 base for J; bases not matched to a gene: 10. The CDR3 runs to 16 residues. Germline V CDR1 and CDR2: SGHRS, YFSETQ. In DNA, the CDR3 is TGCGCCAGCTCGGGGACAGGGCCGGGAGGCACAGATACGCAGTATTTT. This translates into CASSGTGPGGTDTQYF.

The chain uses TRBV10-3 and TRBJ2-3, with 7 bases fitting TRBD1. CDR3 size: 14 residues. V gave up 2 bases and J gave up 5 bases; unmatched junction bases: 4. Germline V gene data show CDR1 as ENHRY and CDR2 as SYGVKD. CDR3 sequence (DNA): TGTGCCATCAGTGAGAGGACAGGCCAAGATACGCAGTATTTT. This translates into CAISERTGQDTQYF.

V and J are TRBV7-9 and TRBJ2-1; D is undetermined. Germline values: CDR1 SEHNR, CDR2 FQNEAQ (reference sequence). This CDR3 contains 13 residues. Trimming pared 1 base from V and 3 bases from J, leaving 4 bases between. The CDR3 region is CASSLGNYNEQFF. The CDR3 bases are TGTGCCAGCAGCTTAGGTAACTACAATGAGCAGTTCTTC.

V is TRBV29-1 and J is TRBJ1-2, with D perhaps matching TRBD1 (5 bases). The germline V and J ends were trimmed by 3 bases and 5 bases, with 16 bases remaining between them. This CDR3 spans 14 amino acids. Germline V gene data show CDR1 as SQVTM and CDR2 as ANQGSEA. The CDR3 spells CSVEEVRDFYGYTF. The CDR3 coding sequence is TGCAGCGTTGAGGAGGTCAGGGACTTTTATGGCTACACCTTC.